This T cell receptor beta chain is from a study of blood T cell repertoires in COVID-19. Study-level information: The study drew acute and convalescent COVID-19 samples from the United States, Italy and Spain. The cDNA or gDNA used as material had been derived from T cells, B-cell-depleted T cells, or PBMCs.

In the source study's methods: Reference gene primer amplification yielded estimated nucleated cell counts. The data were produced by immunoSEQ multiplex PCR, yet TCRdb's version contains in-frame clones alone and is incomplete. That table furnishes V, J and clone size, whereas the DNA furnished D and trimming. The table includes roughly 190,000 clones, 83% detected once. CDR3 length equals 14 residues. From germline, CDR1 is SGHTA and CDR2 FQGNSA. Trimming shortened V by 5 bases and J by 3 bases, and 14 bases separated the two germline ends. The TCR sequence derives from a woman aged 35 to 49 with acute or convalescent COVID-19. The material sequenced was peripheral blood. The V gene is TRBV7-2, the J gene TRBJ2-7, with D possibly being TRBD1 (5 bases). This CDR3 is CASSPRQTLYEQYF. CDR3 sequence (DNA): TGTGCCAGCAGCCCTCGACAGACCCTCTACGAGCAGTACTTC.